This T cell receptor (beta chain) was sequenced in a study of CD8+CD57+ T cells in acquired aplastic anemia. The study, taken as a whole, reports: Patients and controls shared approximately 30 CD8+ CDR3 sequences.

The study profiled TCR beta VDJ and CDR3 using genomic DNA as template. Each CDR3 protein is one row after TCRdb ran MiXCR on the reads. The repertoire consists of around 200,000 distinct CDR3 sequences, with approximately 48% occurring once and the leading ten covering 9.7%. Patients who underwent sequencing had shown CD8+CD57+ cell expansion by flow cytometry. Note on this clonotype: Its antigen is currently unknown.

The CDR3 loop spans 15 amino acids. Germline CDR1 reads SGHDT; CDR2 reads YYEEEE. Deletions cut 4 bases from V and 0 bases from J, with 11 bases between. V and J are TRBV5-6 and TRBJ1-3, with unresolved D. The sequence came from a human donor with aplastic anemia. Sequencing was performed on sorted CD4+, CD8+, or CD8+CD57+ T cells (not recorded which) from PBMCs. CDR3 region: CASSRRLNSGNTIYF. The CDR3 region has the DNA TGTGCCAGCAGCCGGAGGTTGAACTCTGGAAACACCATATATTTT.